The 24 T cell receptor beta chains reported below all come from one sample, sequenced in a study of cytomegalovirus exposure and HLA in healthy donors (dated by TCRdb to the late 2010s). Library prep was done by the immunoSEQ multiplex PCR assay. A mixture of 60 forward primers for TCR Vbeta segments and 13 reverse primers for TCR Jbeta segments was used in the multiplex PCR. This immuneACCESS table, as held by TCRdb, lists in-frame sequences with V and J called but not all clones. Of the missing ones, under half trace to an unresolved V gene in checked studies; the others have no known cause. This sample gives under 150,000 clones in total; more than 65% of them show up just once. The biggest ten clones account for 2% to 3% of the sample. The specimen was PBMCs. These TCRs come from a man aged 50-59 years in good health and CMV-seronegative.

This clone was seen once. This chain connects TRBV7-8 to TRBJ1-3, with D uncertain. This CDR3 spans 15 amino acids. Germline V lookup: CDR1 SGHVS, CDR2 FQNEAQ. Between the trimmed V and J ends, which lost 4 bases and 0 bases, there was a span of 10 bases. Written as DNA, the CDR3 is TGTGCCAGCAGCTGGCGACGGAGCTCTGGAAACACCATATATTTT. Its translation: CASSWRRSSGNTIYF.

The CDR3 sequence: CASSALGGFYGYTF. CDR3 in DNA: TGTGCCAGCAGCGCTTTGGGGGGATTCTATGGCTACACCTTC. V is TRBV6-5 and J is TRBJ1-2; tentative D call: TRBD1 (5 bases). V gave up 6 bases and J gave up 4 bases, with 15 bases separating them. This CDR3 has 14 amino acids. The germline V gene encodes CDR1 MNHEY and CDR2 SVGAGI.

The V and J genes are TRBV7-6 and TRBJ2-5; 9 positions agree with TRBD1. Germline V lookup: CDR1 SGHVS, CDR2 FNYEAQ. The CDR3 sequence is 15 residues long. Losses at the gene ends were 4 bases for V and 3 bases for J; bases not matched to a gene: 6. This chain's CDR3 is CASSSGTGKEETQYF. The CDR3 DNA sequence: TGTGCCAGCAGCTCCGGGACAGGGAAGGAAGAGACCCAGTACTTC.

This clone appeared once. The chain uses TRBV4-1 and TRBJ2-5; unclear D gene. The J call could be wrong; TRBJ2-7 is a better fit for the DNA end. Germline lookup yields CDR1 MGHRA and CDR2 YSYEKL. The CDR3 is made up of 15 amino acids. The CDR3 DNA is TGCGCCAGCAGCCAAGAAGCAGGCTCAGACTACGAGCAGTACTTC. It specifies CASSQEAGSDYEQYF.

The rearrangement joins TRBV5-8 to TRBJ2-3; D is undetermined. CDR3 length: 11 amino acids. V was clipped by 2 bases and J by 6 bases, with 4 bases between them. CDR1 is SGHTS and CDR2 is YDEGEE in the germline V gene. CDR3 DNA: TGTGCCAGCAGCTTCGTCGATACGCAGTATTTT. It yields the protein CASSFVDTQYF.

This chain joins TRBV6-6 and TRBJ2-7; no clear D gene. Germline CDR1 MNHNY, CDR2 SVGAGI (reference sequence). V lost 2 bases to trimming and J lost 2 bases, with 4 bases between them. The CDR3 covers 12 residues. CDR3: CASSYQTYEQYF. The CDR3 nucleotides read TGTGCCAGCAGTTACCAGACCTACGAGCAGTACTTC.

V gene TRBV6-5 combines with J gene TRBJ1-1; D possibly corresponds to TRBD1 (6 bases). The CDR3 length is 14 residues. Trimming pared 5 bases from V and 8 bases from J, leaving 18 bases between. Germline V lookup: CDR1 MNHEY, CDR2 SVGAGI. CDR3 in amino acids: CASSARTGNREAFF. In nucleotides, the CDR3 is TGTGCCAGCAGTGCGAGAACAGGGAATCGGGAAGCTTTCTTT.

The J gene is TRBJ1-2, the V gene TRBV13; TRBD1 is a possible D gene (6 bases). The CDR3 contains 16 residues. V shed 3 bases and J shed 2 bases, with 16 bases lying between them. In germline, CDR1 is PRHDT, CDR2 FYEKMQ (reference sequence). CDR3 residues: CASSFEGQPTNYGYTF. The CDR3 nucleotides read TGTGCCAGCAGCTTTGAAGGACAGCCGACAAACTATGGCTACACCTTC.

The sample holds one count of this clone. The rearrangement links TRBV6-1 to TRBJ2-5, with 7 bases identical to TRBD1. The J call is in doubt because the DNA end fits TRBJ2-7 better. CDR3 length: 15 residues. The germline V gene has CDR1 MNHNS and CDR2 SASEGT. Written as DNA, the CDR3 is TGTGCCAGCAGCCGGACAGGCTCTTTGTACGACGAGCAGTACTTC. Translated: CASSRTGSLYDEQYF.

V is TRBV6-1 and J is TRBJ1-2; tentative D call: TRBD1 (5 bases). The CDR3 totals 14 residues. Trimming pared 1 base from V and 2 bases from J, leaving 8 bases between. In germline, CDR1 is MNHNS, CDR2 SASEGT. The CDR3 DNA reads as TGTGCCAGCAGTGAAGGACAGAGGAACTATGGCTACACCTTC. Translating gives CASSEGQRNYGYTF.

This clone was recorded once. The CDR3 region is CASTQGLAGDTQYF. DNA of the CDR3: TGTGCCAGCACCCAGGGACTAGCGGGAGATACGCAGTATTTT. J is TRBJ2-3 and V is TRBV6-1; 12 bases match TRBD2. Germline trimming cut 7 bases from V and 5 bases from J; bases unmatched to any gene: 4. CDR1 and CDR2 from the germline V gene are MNHNS and SASEGT. The CDR3 totals 14 residues.

V usage is TRBV29-1 and J usage is TRBJ1-1, with D hard to call. The V end was cut by 0 bases, the J end by 4 bases, with 9 bases between. Germline values: CDR1 SQVTM, CDR2 ANQGSEA. The CDR3 has 13 amino acids. The CDR3 DNA is TGCAGCGTTGAAGAGGGTAGCTTCACTGAAGCTTTCTTT. It translates to CSVEEGSFTEAFF. Full variable domain (missing parts from reference TRBV29-1 and TRBJ1-1): SAVISQKPSRDICQRGTSLTIQCQVDSQVTMMFWYRQQPGQSLTLIATANQGSEATYESGFVIDKFPISRPNLTFSTLTVSNMSPEDSSIYLCSVEEGSFTEAFFGQGTRLTVV.

The chain is built from TRBV11-1 and TRBJ1-2; D possibly corresponds to TRBD1 (6 bases). Germline V gives CDR1 SGHAT, CDR2 FQDESV (reference sequence). V was pared by 6 bases and J by 3 bases, with 14 bases between. The CDR3 runs to 14 residues. The CDR3 sequence: CASRQQGPDYGYTF. The CDR3 region has the DNA TGTGCCAGCAGACAACAGGGACCTGACTATGGCTACACCTTC.

The V gene is TRBV6-1, the J gene TRBJ1-1, with 7 bases identical to TRBD1. Germline trimming cut 8 bases from V and 10 bases from J; bases unmatched to any gene: 7. The germline CDR1 and CDR2 sequences are MNHNS and SASEGT. The CDR3 has 11 amino acids. CDR3 sequence: CASRDSWGAFF. The CDR3 DNA is TGTGCCAGCCGGGACAGTTGGGGAGCTTTCTTT.

The V gene is TRBV6-6, the J gene TRBJ1-3; D is uncertain. Trimming removed 6 bases from V and 7 bases from J, with 10 bases in between. The CDR3 has 12 residues. CDR1 is MNHNY, CDR2 SVGAGI, per germline (reference sequence). The CDR3 coding sequence is TGTGCCAGCAGCCCCGCGGGGAACACCATATATTTT. As protein: CASSPAGNTIYF.

V and J are TRBV11-2 and TRBJ2-1; 12 nucleotides match TRBD2. The length of the CDR3 is 14 residues. Germline CDR1 is SGHAT and CDR2 is FQNNGV. The V segment lost 7 bases and the J segment 7 bases; nucleotides outside the gene matches: 5. CDR3 region: CASTWTSGVNEQFF. In DNA form, the CDR3 reads TGTGCCAGCACCTGGACTAGCGGGGTAAATGAGCAGTTCTTC. The complete variable domain, with remaining parts taken from reference TRBV11-2 and TRBJ2-1, reads EAGVAQSPRYKIIEKRQSVAFWCNPISGHATLYWYQQILGQGPKLLIQFQNNGVVDDSQLPKDRFSAERLKGVDSTLKIQPAKLEDSAVYLCASTWTSGVNEQFFGPGTRLTVL.

The J gene is TRBJ2-5, the V gene TRBV5-1; 8 positions agree with TRBD1. This CDR3 contains 17 residues. V lost 2 bases and J lost 5; bases outside the gene matches: 14. CDR1 SGHRS and CDR2 YFSETQ come from the germline V gene. CDR3 loop: CASSFLAGGAPVETQYF. The CDR3 coding sequence is TGCGCCAGCAGCTTCTTGGCAGGGGGCGCCCCTGTGGAGACCCAGTACTTC.

This rearrangement joins TRBV9 to TRBJ1-3; D ambiguous. CDR1 and CDR2 from the germline V gene are SGDLS and YYNGEE. V shed 0 bases and J shed 2 bases, with 9 bases lying between them. CDR3 size: 15 residues. The CDR3 DNA reads TGTGCCAGCAGCGTAGATAAGAGTCCTGGAAACACCATATATTTT. Translating gives CASSVDKSPGNTIYF.

This chain links TRBV7-2 with TRBJ1-6; no definite D call. The length of the CDR3 is 15 residues. Germline-derived CDR1 and CDR2 are SGHTA and FQGNSA. Trimming removed 5 bases from V and 3 bases from J, with 11 bases in between. The CDR3 protein is CASSPRQDYNSPLHF. The CDR3 DNA reads as TGTGCCAGCAGCCCCCGCCAGGACTATAATTCACCCCTCCACTTT.

The CDR3 spells CASSEIDQGDYEQYF. CDR3 DNA: TGTGCCAGCTCGGAGATCGACCAGGGGGACTACGAGCAGTACTTC. The J gene is TRBJ2-7, the V gene TRBV18, with 7 bases fitting TRBD1. The CDR3 totals 15 residues. Germline values: CDR1 KGHSH, CDR2 LQKENI. V gave up 6 bases and J gave up 3 bases; unmatched junction bases: 11.

The chain has TRBV5-1 and TRBJ1-3; D gene ambiguous. This CDR3 spans 13 amino acids. Germline CDR1 is SGHRS and CDR2 is YFSETQ. The V gene lost 4 bases and the J gene lost 0 bases, with 5 bases spanning the gap. CDR3 residues: CASSLNSGNTIYF. The CDR3 DNA reads TGCGCCAGCAGCCTTAACTCTGGAAACACCATATATTTT.

The chain employs TRBV4-1 and TRBJ2-2; D gene ambiguous. V dropped 0 bases and J dropped 0 bases, with 5 bases sitting between them. This CDR3 has 15 residues. Germline V gene sequence: CDR1 MGHRA, CDR2 YSYEKL. The CDR3 region has the DNA TGCGCCAGCAGCCAAGAAATAGCGAACACCGGGGAGCTGTTTTTT. It yields the protein CASSQEIANTGELFF.

The gene calls are TRBV10-1 and TRBJ2-7, with a tentative D call TRBD1 (6 bases). Germline CDR1 WNHNN, CDR2 SYGVQD (reference sequence). Trimming stripped 3 bases from V and 5 bases from J, with 11 bases between. This CDR3 region has 13 residues. CDR3 residues: CASSEQGVDEQYF. CDR3 DNA sequence: TGCGCCAGCAGTGAACAGGGAGTGGACGAGCAGTACTTC.

V and J are TRBV4-1 and TRBJ2-5, with D tentatively TRBD2 (5 bases). The CDR3 covers 14 residues. V lost 0 bases to trimming and J lost 7 bases, with 12 bases between them. The germline CDR1 and CDR2 sequences are MGHRA and YSYEKL. CDR3 residues: CASSQEIGRVTQYF. The CDR3 nucleotides read TGCGCCAGCAGCCAAGAGATTGGGCGGGTGACCCAGTACTTC.